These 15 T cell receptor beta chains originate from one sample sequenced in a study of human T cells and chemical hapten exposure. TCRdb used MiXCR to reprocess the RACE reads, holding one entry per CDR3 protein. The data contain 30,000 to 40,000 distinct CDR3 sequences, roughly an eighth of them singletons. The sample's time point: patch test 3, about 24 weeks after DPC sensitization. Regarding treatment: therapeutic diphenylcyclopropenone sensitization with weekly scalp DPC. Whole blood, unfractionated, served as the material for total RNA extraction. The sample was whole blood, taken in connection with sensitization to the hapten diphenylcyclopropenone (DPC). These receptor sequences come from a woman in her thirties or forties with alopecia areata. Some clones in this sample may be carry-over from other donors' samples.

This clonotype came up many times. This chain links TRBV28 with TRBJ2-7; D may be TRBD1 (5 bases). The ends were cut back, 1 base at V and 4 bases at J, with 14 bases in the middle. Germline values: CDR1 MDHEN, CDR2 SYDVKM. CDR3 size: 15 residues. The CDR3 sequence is CASSLFSGLPYEQYF. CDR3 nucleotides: TGTGCCAGCAGTTTATTCTCAGGGCTCCCTTACGAGCAGTACTTC.

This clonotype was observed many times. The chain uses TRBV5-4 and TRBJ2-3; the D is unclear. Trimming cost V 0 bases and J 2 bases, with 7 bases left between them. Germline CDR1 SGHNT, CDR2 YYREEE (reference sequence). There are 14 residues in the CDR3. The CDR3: CASSLGRFTDTQYF. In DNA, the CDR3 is TGTGCCAGCAGCTTGGGGCGGTTCACAGATACGCAGTATTTT.

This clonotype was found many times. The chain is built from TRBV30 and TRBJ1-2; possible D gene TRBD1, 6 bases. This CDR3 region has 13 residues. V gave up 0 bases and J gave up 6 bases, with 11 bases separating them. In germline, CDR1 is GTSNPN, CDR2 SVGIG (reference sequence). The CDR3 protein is CAWSVQQGHGYTF. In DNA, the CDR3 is TGTGCCTGGAGTGTACAACAGGGTCATGGCTACACCTTC.

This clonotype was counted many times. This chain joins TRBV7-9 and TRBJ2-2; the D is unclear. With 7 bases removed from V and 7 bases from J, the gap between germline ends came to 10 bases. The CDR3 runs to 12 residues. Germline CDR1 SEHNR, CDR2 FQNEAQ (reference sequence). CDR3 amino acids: CASNLVVGELFF. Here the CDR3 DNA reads TGTGCCAGCAACCTAGTCGTCGGGGAGCTGTTTTTT.

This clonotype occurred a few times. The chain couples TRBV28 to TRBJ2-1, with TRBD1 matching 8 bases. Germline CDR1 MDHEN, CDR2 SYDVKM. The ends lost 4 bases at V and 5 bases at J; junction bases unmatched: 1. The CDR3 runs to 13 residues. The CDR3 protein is CASSSGGHNEQFF. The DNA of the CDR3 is TGTGCCAGCAGTTCAGGGGGCCACAATGAGCAGTTCTTC.

CDR3 residues: CASSGQQNQPQHF. In nucleotides, the CDR3 is TGTGCCAGCAGTGGACAGCAAAATCAGCCCCAGCATTTT. The rearrangement joins TRBV6-5 to TRBJ1-5; D is possibly TRBD1 (6 bases). V lost 5 bases and J 4 bases, leaving 9 bases between the germline ends. There are 13 residues in the CDR3. In germline, CDR1 is MNHEY, CDR2 SVGAGI.

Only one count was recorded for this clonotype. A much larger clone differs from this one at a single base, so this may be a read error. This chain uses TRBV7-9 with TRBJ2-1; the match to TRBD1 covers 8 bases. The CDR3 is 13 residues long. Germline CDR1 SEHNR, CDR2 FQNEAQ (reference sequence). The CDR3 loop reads CVSSRTGRIEQFF. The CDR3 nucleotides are TGTGTCAGCAGCCGGACAGGGCGGATAGAGCAGTTCTTC.

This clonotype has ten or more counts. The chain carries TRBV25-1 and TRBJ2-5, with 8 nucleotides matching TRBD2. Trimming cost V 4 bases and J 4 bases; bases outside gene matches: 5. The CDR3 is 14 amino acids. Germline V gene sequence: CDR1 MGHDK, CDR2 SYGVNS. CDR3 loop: CASSVTAGVETQYF. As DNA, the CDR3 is TGTGCCAGCAGTGTCACAGCGGGAGTAGAGACCCAGTACTTC.

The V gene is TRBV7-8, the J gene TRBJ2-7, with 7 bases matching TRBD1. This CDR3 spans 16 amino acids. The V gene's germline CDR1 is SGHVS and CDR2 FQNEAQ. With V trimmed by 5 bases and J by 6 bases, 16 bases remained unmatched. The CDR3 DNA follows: TGTGCCAGCAGCGCGCAGACCGCGACAGGGAAGGGCGAGCAGTACTTC. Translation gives CASSAQTATGKGEQYF.

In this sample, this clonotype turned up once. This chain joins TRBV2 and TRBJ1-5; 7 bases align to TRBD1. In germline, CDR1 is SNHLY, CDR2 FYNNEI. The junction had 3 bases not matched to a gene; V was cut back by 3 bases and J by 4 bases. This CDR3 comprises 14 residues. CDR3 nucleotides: TGTGCCAGCAGTGACAGGGGGAGGAATCAGCCCCAGCATTTT. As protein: CASSDRGRNQPQHF.

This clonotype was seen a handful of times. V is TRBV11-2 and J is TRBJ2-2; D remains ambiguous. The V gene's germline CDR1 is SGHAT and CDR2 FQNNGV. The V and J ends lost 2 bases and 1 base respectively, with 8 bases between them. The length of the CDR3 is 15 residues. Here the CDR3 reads CASSLMGRNTGELFF. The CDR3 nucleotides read TGTGCCAGCAGCTTAATGGGCAGGAACACCGGGGAGCTGTTTTTT.

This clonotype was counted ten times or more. This CDR3 is CASSFGRVGNEQFF. CDR3 sequence (DNA): TGTGCCAGCAGTTTCGGCAGGGTGGGAAATGAGCAGTTCTTC. The chain is built from TRBV12-3 or TRBV12-4 and TRBJ2-1, with TRBD1 as a possible D gene (5 bases). This CDR3 contains 14 residues. Trimming removed 3 bases at V and 7 bases at J, with 13 bases between.

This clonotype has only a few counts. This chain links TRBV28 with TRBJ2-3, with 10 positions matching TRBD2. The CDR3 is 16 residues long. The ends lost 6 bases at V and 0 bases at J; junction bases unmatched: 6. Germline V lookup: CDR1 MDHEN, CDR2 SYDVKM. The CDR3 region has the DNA TGTGCCAGCAGCCTCCTAGCGGGGGCTAGCACAGATACGCAGTATTTT. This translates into CASSLLAGASTDTQYF.

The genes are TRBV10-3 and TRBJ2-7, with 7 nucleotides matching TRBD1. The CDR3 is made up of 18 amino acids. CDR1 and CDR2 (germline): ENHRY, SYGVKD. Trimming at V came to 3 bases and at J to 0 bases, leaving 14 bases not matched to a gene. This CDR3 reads CAISEKASGQSSSYEQYF. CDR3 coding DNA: TGTGCCATCAGTGAAAAAGCCTCGGGACAGTCGAGCTCCTACGAGCAGTACTTC.

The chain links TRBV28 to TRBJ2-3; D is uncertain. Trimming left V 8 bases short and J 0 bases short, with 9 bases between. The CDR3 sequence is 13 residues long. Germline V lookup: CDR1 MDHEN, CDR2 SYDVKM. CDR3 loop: CASSWGSTDTQYF. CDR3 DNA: TGTGCCAGCTCTTGGGGTAGCACAGATACGCAGTATTTT.